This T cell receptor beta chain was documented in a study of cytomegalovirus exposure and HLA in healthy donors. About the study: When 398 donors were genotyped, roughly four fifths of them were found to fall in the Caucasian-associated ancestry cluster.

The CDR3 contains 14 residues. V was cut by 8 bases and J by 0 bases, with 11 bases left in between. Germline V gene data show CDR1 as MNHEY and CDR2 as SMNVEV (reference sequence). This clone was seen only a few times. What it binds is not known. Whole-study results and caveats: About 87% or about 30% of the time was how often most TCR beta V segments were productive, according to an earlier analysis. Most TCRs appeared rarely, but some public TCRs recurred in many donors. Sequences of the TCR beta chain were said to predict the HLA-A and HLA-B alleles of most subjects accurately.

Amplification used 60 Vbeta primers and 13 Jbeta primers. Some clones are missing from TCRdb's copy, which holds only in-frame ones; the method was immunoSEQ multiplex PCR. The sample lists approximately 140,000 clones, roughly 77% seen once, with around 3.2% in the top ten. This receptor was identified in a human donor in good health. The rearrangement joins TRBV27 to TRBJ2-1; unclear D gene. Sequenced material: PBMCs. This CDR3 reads CASWPFNSYNEQFF. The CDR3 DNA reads TGTGCCAGCTGGCCATTCAACTCCTACAATGAGCAGTTCTTC.